This is a list of T cell receptor beta chains from one sample in a study of lung T cells in sarcoidosis with Löfgren's syndrome. TCRdb itself ran the reads through MiXCR, one entry per CDR3 protein. The sample consists of fewer than 25,000 distinct CDR3 sequences, around 20% of them appearing once. The sequenced material came from CD4+ T cells from bronchoalveolar lavage. The receptors were sampled from a human donor with sarcoidosis (Löfgren's syndrome or another form), or a control subject (not recorded which). CDR3s include the opening cysteine and the closing phenylalanine or tryptophan. The order of the fields is CDR3 length, J gene, D gene, V gene, clone size, CDR3 protein, CDR3 DNA. The D gene is left open where the match is weak. For some rows the clone size is stated as once, few or many, or as a class when expanded; others skip it.

>13|TRBJ1-1|.|TRBV12-3/TRBV12-4|many
CASTTSSLGGAFF
TGTGCCAGCACCACATCATCCCTCGGGGGAGCTTTCTTT
>14|TRBJ2-7|.|TRBV3-1|many
CASSPLPRGAEQYF
TGTGCCAGCAGCCCCCTCCCGCGGGGAGCCGAGCAGTACTTC
>17|TRBJ2-5|TRBD2|TRBV5-1|.
CASSLERASGYMETQYF
TGCGCCAGCAGCTTGGAGAGGGCTAGCGGGTATATGGAGACCCAGTACTTC
>12|TRBJ2-1|.|TRBV5-6|.
CASSFSRNEQFF
TGTGCCAGCAGCTTTAGTCGGAATGAGCAGTTCTTC
>14|TRBJ2-7|.|TRBV3-1|many
CASSQDRGNYEQYF
TGTGCCAGCAGCCAAGACAGGGGAAACTACGAGCAGTACTTC
>13|TRBJ1-2|TRBD1|TRBV27|medium-sized
CASRKTGVDGYTF
TGTGCCAGCAGAAAGACAGGGGTTGATGGCTACACCTTC
>16|TRBJ2-1|.|TRBV20-1|many
CSASPWVSGPYNEQFF
TGCAGTGCTAGTCCTTGGGTTTCCGGGCCATACAATGAGCAGTTCTTC
>15|TRBJ2-3|TRBD1|TRBV7-9|.
CASSSQGAGTETQYF
TGTGCCAGCAGCTCGCAGGGGGCTGGCACAGAAACGCAGTATTTT
>13|TRBJ2-7|.|TRBV18|.
CASSPGIFYEQYF
TGTGCCAGCTCACCGGGCATTTTCTACGAGCAGTACTTC
>12|TRBJ1-1|.|TRBV6-1|many
CASCKAGTEAFF
TGTGCCAGCTGTAAGGCCGGCACTGAAGCTTTCTTT
>12|TRBJ1-2|.|TRBV27|medium-sized
CASAQGIGGYTF
TGTGCCAGCGCCCAGGGAATCGGTGGCTACACCTTC
>15|TRBJ2-7|.|TRBV6-1|.
CASSPEIGGPYEQYF
TGTGCCAGCAGTCCGGAAATAGGAGGGCCCTACGAGCAGTACTTC
>13|TRBJ2-5|.|TRBV5-6|.
CASSDGWGETQYF
TGTGCCAGCTCTGACGGTTGGGGAGAGACCCAGTACTTC
>14|TRBJ1-1|.|TRBV20-1|many
CSARDLGGGTEAFF
TGCAGTGCTAGAGATCTGGGGGGGGGCACTGAAGCTTTCTTT
>13|TRBJ2-5|TRBD1|TRBV10-3|many
CAISGDSQETQYF
TGTGCCATCAGTGGGGACAGCCAAGAGACCCAGTACTTC
>16|TRBJ1-5|.|TRBV7-8|many
CASSLGTALGNQPQHF
TGTGCCAGCAGCTTAGGGACAGCCTTAGGGAATCAGCCCCAGCATTTT
>13|TRBJ1-1|.|TRBV30|.
CAWSTQGNTEAFF
TGTGCCTGGAGTACCCAGGGTAACACTGAAGCTTTCTTT
>14|TRBJ2-2|.|TRBV11-3|.
CASSSGPNTGELFF
TGTGCCAGCAGCTCAGGGCCTAACACCGGGGAGCTGTTTTTT
>13|TRBJ1-5|.|TRBV19|many
CASMERGHQPQHF
TGTGCCAGTATGGAGAGGGGCCATCAGCCCCAGCATTTT
>13|TRBJ2-1|.|TRBV18|many
CASFGAGNNEQFF
TGTGCCAGCTTCGGGGCAGGGAACAATGAGCAGTTCTTC
>12|TRBJ2-3|TRBD2|TRBV30|few
CAWSLGLAAQYF
TGTGCCTGGAGTCTCGGACTAGCTGCGCAGTATTTT
>14|TRBJ2-2|TRBD1|TRBV2|.
CASTRDRAGGELFF
TGTGCCAGCACCAGAGACAGGGCCGGCGGGGAGCTGTTTTTT
>13|TRBJ2-5|.|TRBV10-3|many
CAISESPRETQYF
TGTGCCATCAGTGAGTCGCCTCGAGAGACCCAGTACTTC
>16|TRBJ2-1|.|TRBV14|few
CASSGYTGTYYNEQFF
TGTGCCAGTTCAGGTTATACCGGGACTTACTACAATGAGCAGTTCTTC
>15|TRBJ2-5|.|TRBV7-2|.
CASSSWTGRAETQCF
TGTGCCAGCAGCTCGTGGACAGGGAGGGCAGAGACCCAGTGCTTC
>13|TRBJ2-1|.|TRBV18|many
CASSPYRAHEQFF
TGTGCCAGCTCACCCTACCGGGCGCATGAGCAGTTCTTC
>13|TRBJ2-3|.|TRBV19|many
CASSNLHADTQYF
TGTGCCAGTAGTAACTTACATGCAGATACGCAGTATTTT
>13|TRBJ2-5|.|TRBV29-1|.
CSAELGVTETQYF
TGCAGCGCCGAACTAGGTGTCACGGAGACCCAGTACTTC
>14|TRBJ1-1|.|TRBV2|few
CATHRDIRDTEAFF
TGTGCCACCCATCGCGATATAAGGGACACTGAAGCTTTCTTT
>13|TRBJ2-5|.|TRBV7-2|many
CASSLQGQETQYF
TGTGCCAGCAGCCTACAGGGACAAGAGACCCAGTACTTC
>13|TRBJ2-7|.|TRBV30|.
CAWSGHSTPEQYF
TGTGCCTGGAGTGGACATTCAACGCCCGAGCAGTACTTC
>15|TRBJ2-7|TRBD2|TRBV27|medium-sized
CASSPRLAGTFEQYF
TGTGCCAGCAGTCCCCGACTAGCGGGAACTTTCGAGCAGTACTTC
>16|TRBJ2-1|.|TRBV10-3|.
CAISDRTPSSYNEQFF
TGTGCCATCAGTGATAGGACCCCGAGCTCCTACAATGAGCAGTTCTTC
>13|TRBJ2-7|TRBD1|TRBV19|many
CASSGQGDYEQYF
TGTGCCAGTAGTGGACAGGGGGACTACGAGCAGTACTTC
>19|TRBJ2-7|TRBD2|TRBV20-1|many
CSAGDSFVGLAGESHEQYF
TGCAGTGCCGGGGACAGCTTCGTGGGACTAGCGGGAGAATCCCACGAGCAGTACTTC
>14|TRBJ2-5|.|TRBV9|.
CASSVTPYQETQYF
TGTGCCAGCAGCGTTACCCCATACCAAGAGACCCAGTACTTC
>17|TRBJ2-1|TRBD2|TRBV19|.
CASSIALRTSGSNEQFF
TGTGCCAGTAGTATAGCCCTAAGGACTAGCGGGAGCAATGAGCAGTTCTTC
>14|TRBJ2-1|.|TRBV12-3/TRBV12-4|many
CASSFRGRGDEQFF
TGTGCCAGCAGTTTTCGGGGGAGGGGGGATGAGCAGTTCTTC
>12|TRBJ1-5|TRBD1|TRBV29-1|.
CSVAQGDQPQHF
TGCAGCGTTGCTCAGGGGGATCAGCCCCAGCATTTT
>13|TRBJ1-2|.|TRBV27|medium-sized
CASSLWGNYGYTF
TGTGCCAGCAGTTTATGGGGTAACTATGGCTACACCTTC
>18|TRBJ2-3|TRBD2|TRBV6-1|medium-sized
CASRGSGSVGGSTDTQYF
TGTGCCAGCAGAGGTAGCGGGAGTGTGGGGGGAAGCACAGATACGCAGTATTTT
>14|TRBJ1-2|TRBD1|TRBV2|few
CASRSQGAFYGYTF
TGTGCCAGCAGGTCACAGGGGGCGTTCTATGGCTACACCTTC
>14|TRBJ2-7|.|TRBV10-3|few
CAISESDWDYEQYF
TGTGCCATCAGTGAGTCGGACTGGGACTACGAGCAGTACTTC
>16|TRBJ1-6|TRBD1|TRBV27|medium-sized
CASSFTRTGGNSPLHF
TGTGCCAGCAGTTTCACGAGGACAGGGGGGAATTCACCCCTCCACTTT
>14|TRBJ1-2|.|TRBV19|few
CASSRTADNYGYTF
TGTGCCAGTAGTAGGACAGCGGATAACTATGGCTACACCTTC
>15|TRBJ2-3|TRBD1|TRBV4-3|many
CASSAQGAVPDTQYF
TGCGCCAGCAGCGCACAGGGGGCGGTACCAGATACGCAGTATTTT
>16|TRBJ2-5|.|TRBV4-3|many
CASSEGLGTHQETQYF
TGCGCCAGCAGCGAAGGCCTCGGGACTCACCAAGAGACCCAGTACTTC
>13|TRBJ2-7|.|TRBV30|.
CAWSVRGFYEQYF
TGTGCCTGGAGTGTGAGGGGCTTCTACGAGCAGTACTTC